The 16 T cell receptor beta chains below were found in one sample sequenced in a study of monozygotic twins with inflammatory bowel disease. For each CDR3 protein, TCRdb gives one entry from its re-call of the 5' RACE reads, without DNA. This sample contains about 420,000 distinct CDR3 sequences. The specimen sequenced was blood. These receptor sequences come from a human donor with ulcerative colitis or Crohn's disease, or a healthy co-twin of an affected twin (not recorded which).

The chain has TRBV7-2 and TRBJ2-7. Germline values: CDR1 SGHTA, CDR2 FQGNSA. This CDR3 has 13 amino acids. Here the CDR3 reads CASSLQDLGEQYF.

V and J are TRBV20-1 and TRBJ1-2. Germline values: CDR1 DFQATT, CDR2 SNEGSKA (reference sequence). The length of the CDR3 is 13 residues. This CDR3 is CSARRNTNYGYTF.

The CDR3: CASSDGRGYEQYF. This chain connects TRBV19 to TRBJ2-7; lacking DNA, the TRBD1 call made by TCRdb goes unchecked. Germline-derived CDR1 and CDR2 are LNHDA and SQIVND (reference sequence). The CDR3 is 13 residues long.

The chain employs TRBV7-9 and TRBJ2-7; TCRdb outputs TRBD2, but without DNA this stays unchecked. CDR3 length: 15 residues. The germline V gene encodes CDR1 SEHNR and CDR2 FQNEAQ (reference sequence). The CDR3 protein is CASSRRTSGAYEQYF.

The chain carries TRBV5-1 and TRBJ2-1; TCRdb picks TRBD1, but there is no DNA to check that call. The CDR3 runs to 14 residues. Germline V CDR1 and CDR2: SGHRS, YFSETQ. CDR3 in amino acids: CASSRWAEGETQFF. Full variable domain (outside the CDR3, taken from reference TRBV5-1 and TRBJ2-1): KAGVTQTPRYLIKTRGQQVTLSCSPISGHRSVSWYQQTPGQGLQFLFEYFSETQRNKGNFPGRFSGRQFSNSRSEMNVSTLELGDSALYLCASSRWAEGETQFFGPGTRLTVL.

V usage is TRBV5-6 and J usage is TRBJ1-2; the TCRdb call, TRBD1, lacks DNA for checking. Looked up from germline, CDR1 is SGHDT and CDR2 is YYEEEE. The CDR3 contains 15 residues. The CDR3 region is CASSYRQGANYGYTF.

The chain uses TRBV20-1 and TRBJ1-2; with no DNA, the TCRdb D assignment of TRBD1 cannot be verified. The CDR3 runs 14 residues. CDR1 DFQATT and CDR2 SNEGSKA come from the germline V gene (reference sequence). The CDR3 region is CSALKTEANYGYTF.

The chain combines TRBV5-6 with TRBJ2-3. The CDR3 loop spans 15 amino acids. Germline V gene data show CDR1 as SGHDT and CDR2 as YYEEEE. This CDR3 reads CASSLEASGTDTQYF.

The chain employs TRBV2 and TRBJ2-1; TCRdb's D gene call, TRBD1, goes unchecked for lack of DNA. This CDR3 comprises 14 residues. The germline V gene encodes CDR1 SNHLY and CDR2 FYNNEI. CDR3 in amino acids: CASSAGGSYNEQFF.

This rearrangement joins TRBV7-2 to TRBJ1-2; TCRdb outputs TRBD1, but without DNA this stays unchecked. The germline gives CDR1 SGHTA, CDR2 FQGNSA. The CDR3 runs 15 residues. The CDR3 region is CASSVPTGTGNGYTF.

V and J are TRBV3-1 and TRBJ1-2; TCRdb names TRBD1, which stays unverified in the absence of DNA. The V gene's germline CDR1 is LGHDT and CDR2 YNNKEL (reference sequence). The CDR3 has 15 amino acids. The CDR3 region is CASSQDPGTGAGYTF.

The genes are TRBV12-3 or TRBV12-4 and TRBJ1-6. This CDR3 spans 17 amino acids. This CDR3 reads CASSFRGSLRGNSPLHF.

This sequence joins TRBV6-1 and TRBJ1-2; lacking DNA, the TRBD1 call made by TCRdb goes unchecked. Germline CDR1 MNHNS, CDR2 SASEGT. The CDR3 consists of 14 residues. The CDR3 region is CASRLTGLRDGYTF.

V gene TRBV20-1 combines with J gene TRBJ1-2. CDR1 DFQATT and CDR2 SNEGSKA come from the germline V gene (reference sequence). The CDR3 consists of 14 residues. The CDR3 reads CSAPRGRANYGYTF.

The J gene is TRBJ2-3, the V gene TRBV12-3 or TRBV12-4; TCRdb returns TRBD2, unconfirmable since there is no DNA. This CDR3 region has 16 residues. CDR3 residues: CASRLSSGGGTDTQYF.

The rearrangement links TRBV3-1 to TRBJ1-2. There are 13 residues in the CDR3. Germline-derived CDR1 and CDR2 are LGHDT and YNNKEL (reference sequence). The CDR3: CASSQGEIYGYTF.